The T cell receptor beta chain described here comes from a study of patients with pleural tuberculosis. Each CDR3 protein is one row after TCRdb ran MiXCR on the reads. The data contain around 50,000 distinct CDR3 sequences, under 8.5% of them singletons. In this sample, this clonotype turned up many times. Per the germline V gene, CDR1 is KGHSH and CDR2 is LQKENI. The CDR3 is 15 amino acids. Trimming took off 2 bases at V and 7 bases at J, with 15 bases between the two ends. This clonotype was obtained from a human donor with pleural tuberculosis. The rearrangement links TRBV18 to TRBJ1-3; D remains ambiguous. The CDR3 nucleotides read TGTGCCAGCTCACCAGACCCGGTGGGCTTGAACACCATATATTTT. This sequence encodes CASSPDPVGLNTIYF.